This T cell receptor beta chain was captured in a study of blood T cell repertoires in COVID-19. Germline V CDR1 and CDR2: MNHEY, SVGEGT. The V gene lost 5 bases and the J gene lost 2 bases, with 15 bases spanning the gap. CDR3 length: 15 residues. Assay used: immunoSEQ multiplex PCR; TCRdb lists only in-frame clones, some missing. Seen here are 85,000 to 95,000 clones, 86% observed once, and the top ten hold under 30%. V gene TRBV6-2 or TRBV6-3 combines with J gene TRBJ2-5; a possible D gene is TRBD2 (5 bases). Input material: peripheral blood. The clonotype originates from a human donor in a cohort sampled during active COVID-19. The CDR3 region is CASSAYSGAQETQYF. In DNA, the CDR3 is TGTGCCAGCAGTGCCTACAGCGGCGCTCAAGAGACCCAGTACTTC.